This T cell receptor beta chain appears in the sequencing data of a study of neurological immune-mediated disorders. This clonotype was picked up many times. CDR1 and CDR2 (germline): MNHEY, SVGAGI. The CDR3 spans 11 residues. V shed 6 bases and J shed 7 bases, with 10 bases lying between them. TCRdb re-called the 5' RACE reads through MiXCR, storing one row per CDR3 protein. The sample shows 55,000 to 70,000 distinct CDR3 sequences, around 5.1% of them seen only once. This sequence originates from a human donor with multiple sclerosis. The donor label of this sample is uncertain. Source material: PBMCs. The chain employs TRBV6-5 and TRBJ2-7; D is ambiguous. This CDR3 is CASRLDGEQYF. The DNA of the CDR3 is TGTGCCAGCAGACTCGACGGGGAGCAGTACTTC.